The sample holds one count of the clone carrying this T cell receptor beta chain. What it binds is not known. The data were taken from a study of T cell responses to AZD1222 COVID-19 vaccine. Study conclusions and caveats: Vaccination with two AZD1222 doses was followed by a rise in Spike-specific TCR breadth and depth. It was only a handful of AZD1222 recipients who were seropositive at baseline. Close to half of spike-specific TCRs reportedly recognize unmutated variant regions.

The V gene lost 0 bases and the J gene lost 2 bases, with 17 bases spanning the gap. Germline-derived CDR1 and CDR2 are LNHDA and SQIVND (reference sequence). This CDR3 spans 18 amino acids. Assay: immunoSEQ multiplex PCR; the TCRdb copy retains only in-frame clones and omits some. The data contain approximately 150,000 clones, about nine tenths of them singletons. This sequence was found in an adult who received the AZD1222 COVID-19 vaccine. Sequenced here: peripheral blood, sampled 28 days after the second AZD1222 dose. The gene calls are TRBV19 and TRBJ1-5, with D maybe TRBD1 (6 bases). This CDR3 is CASSIDIQGRVGNQPQHF. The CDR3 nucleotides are TGTGCCAGTAGTATAGACATTCAGGGGAGGGTTGGCAATCAGCCCCAGCATTTT.